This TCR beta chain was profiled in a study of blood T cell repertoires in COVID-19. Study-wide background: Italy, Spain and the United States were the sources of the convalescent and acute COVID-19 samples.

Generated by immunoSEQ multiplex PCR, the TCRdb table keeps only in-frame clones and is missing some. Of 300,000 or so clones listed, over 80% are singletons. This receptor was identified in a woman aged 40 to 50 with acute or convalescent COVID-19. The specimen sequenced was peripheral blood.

The CDR3 loop is CASSPQALIADTQYF. The DNA of the CDR3 is TGTGCCAGCAGCCCGCAAGCCCTTATCGCAGATACGCAGTATTTT. This rearrangement joins TRBV5-5 to TRBJ2-3; D is uncertain. CDR3 length: 15 amino acids. Per the germline V gene, CDR1 is SGHKS and CDR2 is YYEKEE (reference sequence). Trimming took off 4 bases at V and 4 bases at J, with 16 bases between the two ends.